This TCR beta chain was captured in a study of post-analysis software for immune sequencing data. This CDR3 spans 14 amino acids. Trimming cost V 4 bases and J 3 bases, with 12 bases left between them. The V gene's germline CDR1 is LGHNA and CDR2 YNFKEQ. Researchers reported that TCR beta cDNA libraries carried unique molecular identifiers. TCRdb passed the PCR reads through MiXCR, listing each CDR3 protein once. The profile shows roughly 540,000 distinct CDR3 sequences, 30% to 40% of them singletons. Study results and caveats: TRBV segments more frequent in patients than in controls numbered five and included TRBV5-6, TRBV5-1 and TRBV20-1.

Comment on this clonotype: What it recognizes is unknown.

The source material was blood. The genes are TRBV4-2 and TRBJ1-1, with D unresolved. The sequence derives from a girl aged 2 to 17 with multiple sclerosis. The CDR3 sequence: CASSRVEVYTEAFF. CDR3 DNA: TGTGCCAGCAGCCGTGTGGAGGTGTACACTGAAGCTTTCTTT.